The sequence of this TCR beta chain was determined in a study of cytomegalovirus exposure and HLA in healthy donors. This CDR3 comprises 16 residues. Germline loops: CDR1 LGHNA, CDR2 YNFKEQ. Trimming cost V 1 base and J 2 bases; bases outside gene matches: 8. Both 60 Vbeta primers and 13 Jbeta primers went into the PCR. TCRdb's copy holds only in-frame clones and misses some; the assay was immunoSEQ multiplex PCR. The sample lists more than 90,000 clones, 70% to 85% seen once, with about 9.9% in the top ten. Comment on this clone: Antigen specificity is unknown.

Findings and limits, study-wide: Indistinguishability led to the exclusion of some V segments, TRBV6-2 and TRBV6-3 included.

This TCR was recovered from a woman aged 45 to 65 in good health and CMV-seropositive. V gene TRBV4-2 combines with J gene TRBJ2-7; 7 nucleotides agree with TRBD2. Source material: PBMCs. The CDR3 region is CASSQGSGGGPYEQYF. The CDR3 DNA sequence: TGTGCCAGCAGCCAAGGTTCGGGGGGAGGTCCCTACGAGCAGTACTTC.